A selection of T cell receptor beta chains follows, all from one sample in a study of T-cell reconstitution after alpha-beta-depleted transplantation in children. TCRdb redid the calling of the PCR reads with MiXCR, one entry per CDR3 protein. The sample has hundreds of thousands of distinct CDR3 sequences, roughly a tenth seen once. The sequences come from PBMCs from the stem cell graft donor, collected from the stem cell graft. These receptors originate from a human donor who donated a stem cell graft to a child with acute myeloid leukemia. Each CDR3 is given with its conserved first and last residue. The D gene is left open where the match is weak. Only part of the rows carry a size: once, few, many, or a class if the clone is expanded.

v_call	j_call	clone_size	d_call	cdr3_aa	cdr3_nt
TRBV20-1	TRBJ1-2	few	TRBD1	CSAPILGQGRANYGYTF	TGCAGTGCCCCCATTCTGGGACAGGGCCGAGCTAACTATGGCTACACCTTC
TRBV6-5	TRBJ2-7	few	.	CASSYSGTSLGEQYF	TGTGCCAGCAGTTACTCGGGCACTAGCTTGGGCGAGCAGTACTTC
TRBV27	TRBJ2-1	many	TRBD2	CASRTRTSGVTNEQFF	TGTGCCAGCAGAACCCGGACTAGCGGGGTTACCAATGAGCAGTTCTTC
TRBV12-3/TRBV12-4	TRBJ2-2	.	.	CARPAVLIAELNVGELFF	TGTGCCAGGCCGGCGGTCTTAATAGCGGAACTGAACGTCGGGGAGCTGTTTTTT
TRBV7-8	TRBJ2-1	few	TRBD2	CASSSQTSGSPHSEQFF	TGTGCCAGCAGCTCACAGACTAGCGGGAGTCCCCATTCTGAGCAGTTCTTC
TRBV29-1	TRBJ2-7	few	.	CSVGGAGKGYEQYF	TGCAGCGTTGGGGGGGCGGGAAAGGGCTACGAGCAGTACTTC
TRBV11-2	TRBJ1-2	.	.	CASSPGRSWGYTF	TGTGCCAGCAGCCCGGGACGGAGCTGGGGCTACACCTTC
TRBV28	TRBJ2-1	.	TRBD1	CASSSIGTGDNEQFF	TGTGCCAGCAGCTCGATCGGGACAGGGGACAATGAGCAGTTCTTC
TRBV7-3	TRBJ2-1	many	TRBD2	CASSSAAPSGRSEQFF	TGTGCCAGCAGCTCCGCTGCCCCGAGCGGGAGAAGTGAGCAGTTCTTC
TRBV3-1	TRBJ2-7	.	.	CASSVLASEQYF	TGTGCCAGCAGTGTACTAGCCAGCGAGCAGTACTTC
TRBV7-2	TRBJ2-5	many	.	CASSLARGQETQYF	TGTGCCAGCAGCTTAGCTAGGGGGCAAGAGACCCAGTACTTC
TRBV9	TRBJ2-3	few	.	CASSVLSGLDTQYF	TGTGCCAGCAGCGTATTGTCGGGGTTAGATACGCAGTATTTT
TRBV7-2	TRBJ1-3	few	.	CASSLGPSSGNTIYF	TGTGCCAGCAGCTTAGGTCCGAGCTCTGGAAACACCATATATTTT
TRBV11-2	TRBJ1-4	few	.	CASSSNAGEKLFF	TGTGCCAGCAGCTCCAATGCGGGTGAAAAACTGTTTTTT
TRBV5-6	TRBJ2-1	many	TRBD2	CASSAEASGRANSYNEQFF	TGTGCCAGCAGCGCGGAGGCTAGCGGGAGGGCCAACTCCTACAATGAGCAGTTCTTC
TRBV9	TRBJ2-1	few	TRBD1	CASSVEGQGNAEQFF	TGTGCCAGCAGCGTAGAGGGACAGGGTAACGCTGAGCAGTTCTTC
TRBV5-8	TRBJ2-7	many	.	CGDTSYEQYF	TGTGGGGACACTTCCTACGAGCAGTACTTC
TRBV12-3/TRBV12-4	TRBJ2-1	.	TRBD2	CASSRATSGIYNEQFF	TGTGCCAGCAGTCGAGCGACTAGCGGGATCTACAATGAGCAGTTCTTC
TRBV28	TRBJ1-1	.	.	CASTSRNTEAFF	TGTGCCAGCACCTCCAGGAACACTGAAGCTTTCTTT
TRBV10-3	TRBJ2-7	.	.	CAISDVYTGQQYF	TGTGCCATCAGTGACGTTTACACAGGACAGCAGTACTTC
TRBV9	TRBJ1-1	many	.	CASSVGGQNTEAFF	TGTGCCAGCAGCGTAGGGGGGCAGAACACTGAAGCTTTCTTT
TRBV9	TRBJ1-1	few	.	CASSVASGSEAFF	TGTGCCAGCAGCGTAGCTAGTGGGTCTGAAGCTTTCTTT
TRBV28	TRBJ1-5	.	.	CASSSSYQPQHF	TGTGCCAGCAGTTCCTCATACCAGCCCCAGCATTTT
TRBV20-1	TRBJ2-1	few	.	CSARGTEVSYNEQFF	TGCAGTGCCAGAGGTACCGAAGTGAGCTACAATGAGCAGTTCTTC
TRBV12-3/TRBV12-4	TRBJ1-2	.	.	CASGLTGIGFYGYTF	TGTGCCAGCGGCTTAACAGGGATCGGGTTCTATGGCTACACCTTC
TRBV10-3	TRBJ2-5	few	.	CAISESVETQYF	TGTGCCATCAGTGAGTCTGTGGAGACCCAGTACTTC
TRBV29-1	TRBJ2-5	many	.	CSVVGGGVTQYF	TGCAGCGTTGTTGGGGGCGGTGTGACCCAGTACTTC
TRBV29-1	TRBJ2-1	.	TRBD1	CSVKTGTVYNEQFF	TGCAGCGTAAAGACCGGGACAGTTTACAATGAGCAGTTCTTC
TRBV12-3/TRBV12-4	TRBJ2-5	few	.	CASKPAGETQYF	TGTGCCAGCAAGCCAGCGGGAGAGACCCAGTACTTC
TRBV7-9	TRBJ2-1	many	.	CASSLVRAKGRNEQFF	TGTGCCAGCAGCTTAGTCAGGGCGAAAGGTCGCAATGAGCAGTTCTTC
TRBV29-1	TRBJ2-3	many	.	CSVVVVWGTDTQYF	TGCAGCGTTGTGGTTGTGTGGGGCACAGATACGCAGTATTTT
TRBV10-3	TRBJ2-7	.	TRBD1	CAISDGTVNEQYF	TGTGCCATCAGTGATGGGACAGTAAACGAGCAGTACTTC
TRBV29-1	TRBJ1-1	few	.	CSALGGETVEAFF	TGCAGCGCCCTAGGCGGAGAGACAGTTGAAGCTTTCTTT
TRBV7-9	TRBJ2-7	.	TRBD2	CASSATSGSSYEQYF	TGTGCCAGCAGCGCCACTAGCGGGAGCTCCTACGAGCAGTACTTC
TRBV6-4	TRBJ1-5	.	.	CASSDSIGGQPQHF	TGTGCCAGCAGTGACTCTATTGGGGGTCAGCCCCAGCATTTT
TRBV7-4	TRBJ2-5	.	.	CASRTAETQYF	TGTGCCAGCAGAACGGCGGAGACCCAGTACTTC
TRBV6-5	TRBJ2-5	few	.	CASSYQTGEQETQYF	TGTGCCAGCAGTTACCAAACGGGAGAGCAAGAGACCCAGTACTTC
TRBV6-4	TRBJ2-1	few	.	CASSDSAYNEQFF	TGTGCCAGCAGTGACAGCGCCTACAATGAGCAGTTCTTC
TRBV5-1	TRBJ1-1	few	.	CASRVRSGVNTEAFF	TGCGCCAGCAGAGTGCGAAGTGGGGTGAACACTGAAGCTTTCTTT
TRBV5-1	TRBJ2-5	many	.	CASSAIEGKKTQYF	TGCGCCAGCAGCGCGATTGAAGGCAAAAAGACCCAGTACTTC
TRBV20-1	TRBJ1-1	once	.	CSAGGSSTTEAFF	TGCAGTGCGGGGGGCAGCTCGACTACTGAAGCTTTCTTT
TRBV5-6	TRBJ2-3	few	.	CASSLARYTDTQYF	TGTGCCAGCAGCTTGGCTCGCTACACAGATACGCAGTATTTT